The rows below give T cell receptor beta chains drawn from one sample of a study of post-analysis software for immune sequencing data. TCRdb passed the PCR reads through MiXCR, listing each CDR3 protein once. Of a few hundred thousand distinct CDR3 sequences listed, 30% to 45% are singletons. The sample was blood. These receptors were obtained from a girl between 10 and 17 years old with multiple sclerosis. The conserved cysteine and the conserved F or W are not part of the CDR3 here. The order of the fields is CDR3 protein, V gene, D gene, clone size. The D gene is left open where the match is weak. Clone sizes are given selectively: once, few, many, or a class where the clone is expanded.

CDR3: ASRVTVQETQY
V: TRBV6-1
D: -
size: few

CDR3: ASSSEDPGDTQY
V: TRBV5-1
D: -
size: -

CDR3: ASSVQRAPTYNEQF
V: TRBV4-1
D: -
size: -

CDR3: ASSRLRQGWVTNYGYT
V: TRBV3-1
D: TRBD1
size: few

CDR3: ASSLVGLAGAEQF
V: TRBV7-2
D: TRBD2
size: -

CDR3: SVAQGGSYEQY
V: TRBV29-1
D: TRBD1
size: many

CDR3: ASSLVSMDYSPLH
V: TRBV7-2
D: -
size: -

CDR3: ASSTGGEWPEAF
V: TRBV5-1
D: -
size: -

CDR3: SARSPLAGGATWQF
V: TRBV20-1
D: TRBD2
size: -

CDR3: ASSPQGSSQY
V: TRBV18
D: -
size: -

CDR3: SASPQTVHTEAF
V: TRBV20-1
D: -
size: -

CDR3: ASSFGNMNTEAF
V: TRBV6-5
D: -
size: few

CDR3: ASSGGTGRNTEAF
V: TRBV6-1
D: TRBD1
size: few

CDR3: ASLQGSGEQY
V: TRBV12-3/TRBV12-4
D: -
size: few

CDR3: ASNQGGDAYEQY
V: TRBV4-1
D: -
size: -

CDR3: ASSLVTGGMNTEAF
V: TRBV7-6
D: TRBD1
size: -

CDR3: ASSLSGRTYEQY
V: TRBV7-3
D: -
size: -

CDR3: ATSEALGGGDTQY
V: TRBV24-1
D: -
size: few

CDR3: ASSQEWSYEQY
V: TRBV4-3
D: -
size: -

CDR3: ASSATGREAGANVLT
V: TRBV7-2
D: -
size: -

CDR3: SVENAQGGTDTQY
V: TRBV29-1
D: TRBD1
size: -

CDR3: ASSPRGTTGYT
V: TRBV12-3/TRBV12-4
D: -
size: many

CDR3: ASSPIRDSLPYEQY
V: TRBV4-3
D: TRBD1
size: -

CDR3: ASLQGTEAF
V: TRBV6-2/TRBV6-3
D: -
size: -

CDR3: ASSSGQGENTGELF
V: TRBV5-1
D: TRBD1
size: -

CDR3: ASSLAGGVTYNEQF
V: TRBV5-1
D: -
size: -

CDR3: ATSASGPDTQY
V: TRBV24-1
D: -
size: -

CDR3: ASSFVSSGANVLT
V: TRBV12-3/TRBV12-4
D: -
size: -

CDR3: SVGQGADQPQH
V: TRBV29-1
D: TRBD1
size: few

CDR3: ASSLPNTDTQY
V: TRBV7-2
D: -
size: -

CDR3: ASSDGRGYQETQY
V: TRBV5-1
D: -
size: -

CDR3: ASSRQDTGELF
V: TRBV11-2
D: -
size: -

CDR3: ASSFAPGETQY
V: TRBV11-3
D: -
size: -

CDR3: ASSLNPGTGGQDTEAF
V: TRBV7-2
D: TRBD1
size: once

CDR3: ASKRGGGNNEQF
V: TRBV28
D: TRBD2
size: -

CDR3: ASSQVVYTEAF
V: TRBV3-1
D: -
size: -

CDR3: ATSETGTGANVLT
V: TRBV6-4
D: -
size: -

CDR3: ASSQGTGGVEKLF
V: TRBV3-1
D: -
size: -

CDR3: SVESEGYGKNIQY
V: TRBV29-1
D: -
size: -

CDR3: SARKGDTIY
V: TRBV20-1
D: -
size: -

CDR3: ASSLEVGADNGYT
V: TRBV5-1
D: -
size: -

CDR3: ASRRGLAGETQY
V: TRBV27
D: TRBD2
size: few